One sample yielded the 8 T cell receptor beta chains listed below, sequenced in a study of T cells in Graves' hyperthyroidism and ophthalmopathy. RNA transcripts served as the template for amplifying TCR beta CDR3 regions. A set of HTBI primers served as the primers for a first-round RT-PCR of the TCR CDR3. TCRdb ran MiXCR on the multiplex PCR reads and lists one entry per CDR3 protein. The sample contains about 590,000 distinct CDR3 sequences, around a sixth of which appear only once. Sample: blood. Source of these receptors: a woman in her thirties with Graves' hyperthyroidism.

The table lists this clonotype with a few counts. A much bigger clone sits one base away, suggesting this may be a read error. The chain is built from TRBV7-2 and TRBJ2-7, with D tentatively TRBD1 (6 bases). Germline V lookup: CDR1 SGHTA, CDR2 FQGNSA. CDR3 length equals 14 residues. Between the trimmed V and J ends, which lost 5 bases and 3 bases, there was a span of 14 bases. In DNA form, the CDR3 reads TGTGCCAGCAGCCCAGGGGAATTTGACTACGAGCAGTACTTC. Translated, it gives CASSPGEFDYEQYF.

Many counts were recorded for this clonotype. CDR3 sequence: CASSQDPDRRSTDTQYF. CDR3 sequence (DNA): TGCGCCAGCAGCCAAGATCCGGACAGGCGGAGCACAGATACGCAGTATTTT. The chain links TRBV4-1 to TRBJ2-3; 7 nucleotides agree with TRBD1. V lost 0 bases and J lost 0; bases outside the gene matches: 6. Germline-derived CDR1 and CDR2 are MGHRA and YSYEKL. The CDR3 extends over 17 amino acids.

This clonotype was picked up many times. The rearrangement links TRBV29-1 to TRBJ2-3, with D possibly TRBD2 on 5 matching bases. CDR3 length: 14 amino acids. The V gene's germline CDR1 is SQVTM and CDR2 ANQGSEA. The V gene lost 7 bases and the J gene lost 1 base, with 15 bases spanning the gap. The CDR3 sequence: CSAEGPSRTDTQYF. As DNA, the CDR3 is TGCAGCGCCGAGGGCCCGAGTCGCACAGATACGCAGTATTTT.

This clonotype showed up many times. One junction end disagrees with the germline gene, perhaps due to a read error. The J gene is TRBJ2-2, the V gene TRBV10-1; a possible D gene is TRBD2 (5 bases). Looked up from germline, CDR1 is WNHNN and CDR2 is SYGVQD (reference sequence). The CDR3 covers 14 residues. In DNA form, the CDR3 reads TGTGCCAGCAGCTCTGCGGGGAACACCGGGGAGCTGTTTTTT. Its translation is CASSSAGNTGELFF.

This clonotype was found many times. The chain joins TRBV7-9 to TRBJ2-7; no definite D call. The length of the CDR3 is 15 residues. Germline V gene data show CDR1 as SEHNR and CDR2 as FQNEAQ (reference sequence). Trimming took off 4 bases at V and 4 bases at J, with 17 bases between the two ends. In DNA form, the CDR3 reads TGTGCCAGCAGCTCCCCTTCCAACAACCGGTACGAGCAGTACTTC. It specifies CASSSPSNNRYEQYF.

The CDR3 loop reads CATSREFQGVGYEAFF. DNA for the CDR3: TGTGCCACCAGCAGGGAATTCCAGGGAGTGGGCTATGAAGCTTTCTTT. This sequence joins TRBV15 and TRBJ1-1, with D possibly TRBD1 on 5 matching bases. CDR1 and CDR2 from the germline V gene are LNHNV and YYDKDF (reference sequence). The CDR3 has 16 amino acids. V shed 3 bases and J shed 7 bases, with 21 bases lying between them.

This clonotype occurred a few times. The chain employs TRBV20-1 and TRBJ1-5; 8 nucleotides match TRBD1. Trimming at V came to 1 base and at J to 5 bases, leaving 7 bases not matched to a gene. This CDR3 spans 15 amino acids. The germline gives CDR1 DFQATT, CDR2 SNEGSKA (reference sequence). CDR3 amino acids: CSARVGQGRDQPQHF. As DNA, the CDR3 is TGCAGTGCTAGAGTCGGACAGGGTCGGGATCAGCCCCAGCATTTT.

This chain uses TRBV2 with TRBJ1-1; no clear D. CDR1 SNHLY and CDR2 FYNNEI come from the germline V gene. The CDR3 covers 15 residues. Trimming left V 10 bases short and J 0 bases short, with 18 bases between. CDR3 DNA sequence: TGTGCCATTTTTCCCGCGAATCAAATGAACACTGAAGCTTTCTTT. Translated, it gives CAIFPANQMNTEAFF.